This T cell receptor beta chain emerged from a study of blood T cells in healthy people across ages. Next came a second PCR, run for about 7 to 12 cycles, which used a sample-barcoded 5' primer along with a J-beta primer mix. TCRdb analysed the 5' RACE reads with MiXCR anew, one entry per CDR3 protein. Among hundreds of thousands of distinct CDR3 sequences listed, under 65% were seen once. V was shortened by 0 bases and J by 6 bases, with 15 bases between the two germline ends. The CDR3 covers 15 residues. CDR1 and CDR2 from the germline V gene are SGHRS and YFSETQ. The TCR originated in a woman older than 75 in good health. Input material: blood. This chain joins TRBV5-1 and TRBJ1-2; D gene unclear. The CDR3: CASSLEVRRWDGYTF. The DNA for the CDR3 is TGCGCCAGCAGCTTGGAAGTCAGGAGGTGGGATGGCTACACCTTC.